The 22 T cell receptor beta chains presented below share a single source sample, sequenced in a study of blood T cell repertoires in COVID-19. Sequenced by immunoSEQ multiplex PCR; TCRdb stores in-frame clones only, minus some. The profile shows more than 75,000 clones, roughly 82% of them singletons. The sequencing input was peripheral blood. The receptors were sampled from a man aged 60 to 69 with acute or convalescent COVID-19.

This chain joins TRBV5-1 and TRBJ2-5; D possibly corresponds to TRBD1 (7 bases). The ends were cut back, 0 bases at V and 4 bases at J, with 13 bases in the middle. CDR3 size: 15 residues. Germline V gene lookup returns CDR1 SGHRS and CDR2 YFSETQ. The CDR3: CASSLGQGGGETQYF. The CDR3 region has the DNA TGCGCCAGCAGCTTGGGACAGGGAGGAGGAGAGACCCAGTACTTC.

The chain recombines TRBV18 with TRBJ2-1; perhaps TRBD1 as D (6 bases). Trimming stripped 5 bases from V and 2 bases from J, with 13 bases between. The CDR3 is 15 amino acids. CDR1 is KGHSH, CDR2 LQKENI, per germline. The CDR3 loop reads CASSAGTLTYNEQFF. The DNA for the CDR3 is TGTGCCAGCTCAGCCGGGACACTTACCTACAATGAGCAGTTCTTC. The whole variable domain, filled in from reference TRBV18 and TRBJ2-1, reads NAGVMQNPRHLVRRRGQEARLRCSPMKGHSHVYWYRQLPEEGLKFMVYLQKENIIDESGMPKERFSAEFPKEGPSILRIQQVVRGDSAAYFCASSAGTLTYNEQFFGPGTRLTVL.

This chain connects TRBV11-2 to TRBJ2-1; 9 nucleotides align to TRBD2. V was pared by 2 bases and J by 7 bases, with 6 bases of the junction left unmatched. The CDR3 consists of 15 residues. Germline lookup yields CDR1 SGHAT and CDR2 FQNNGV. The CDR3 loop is CASSLYRGGANEQFF. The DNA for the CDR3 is TGTGCCAGCAGCTTATATCGCGGGGGGGCAAATGAGCAGTTCTTC. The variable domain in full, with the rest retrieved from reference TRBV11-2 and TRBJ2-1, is EAGVAQSPRYKIIEKRQSVAFWCNPISGHATLYWYQQILGQGPKLLIQFQNNGVVDDSQLPKDRFSAERLKGVDSTLKIQPAKLEDSAVYLCASSLYRGGANEQFFGPGTRLTVL.

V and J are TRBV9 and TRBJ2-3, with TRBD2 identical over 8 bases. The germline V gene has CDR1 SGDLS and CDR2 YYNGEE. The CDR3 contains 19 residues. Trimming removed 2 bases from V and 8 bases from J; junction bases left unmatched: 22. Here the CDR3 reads CASSVHGTGGRAPPSTQYF. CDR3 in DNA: TGTGCCAGCAGCGTTCACGGTACGGGGGGGAGGGCCCCGCCCAGTACGCAGTATTTT.

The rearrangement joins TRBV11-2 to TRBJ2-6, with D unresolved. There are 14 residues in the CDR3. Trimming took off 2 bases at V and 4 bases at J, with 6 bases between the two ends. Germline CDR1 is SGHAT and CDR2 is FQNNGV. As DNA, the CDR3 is TGTGCCAGCAGCTTAATCCTCGGGGCCAACGTCCTGACTTTC. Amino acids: CASSLILGANVLTF. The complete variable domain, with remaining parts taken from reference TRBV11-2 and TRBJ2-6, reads EAGVAQSPRYKIIEKRQSVAFWCNPISGHATLYWYQQILGQGPKLLIQFQNNGVVDDSQLPKDRFSAERLKGVDSTLKIQPAKLEDSAVYLCASSLILGANVLTFGAGSRLTVL.

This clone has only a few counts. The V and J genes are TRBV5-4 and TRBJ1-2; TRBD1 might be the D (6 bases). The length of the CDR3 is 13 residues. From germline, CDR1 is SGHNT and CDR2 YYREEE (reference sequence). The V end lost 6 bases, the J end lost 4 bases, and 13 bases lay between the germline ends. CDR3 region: CASIGGRGYGYTF. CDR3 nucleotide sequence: TGTGCCAGCATCGGGGGGCGCGGCTATGGCTACACCTTC.

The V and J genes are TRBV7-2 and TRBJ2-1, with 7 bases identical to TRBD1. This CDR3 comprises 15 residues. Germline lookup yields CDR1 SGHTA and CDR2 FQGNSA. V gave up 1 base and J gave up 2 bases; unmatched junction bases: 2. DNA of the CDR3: TGTGCCAGCAGCTTAGTCACAGGGGCCTACAATGAGCAGTTCTTC. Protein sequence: CASSLVTGAYNEQFF. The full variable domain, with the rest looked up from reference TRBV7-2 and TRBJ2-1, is GAGVSQSPSNKVTEKGKDVELRCDPISGHTALYWYRQSLGQGLEFLIYFQGNSAPDKSGLPSDRFSAERTGGSVSTLTIQRTQQEDSAVYLCASSLVTGAYNEQFFGPGTRLTVL.

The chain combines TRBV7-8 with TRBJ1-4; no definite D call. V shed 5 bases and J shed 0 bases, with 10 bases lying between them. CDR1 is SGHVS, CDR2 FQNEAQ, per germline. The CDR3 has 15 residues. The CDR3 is CASSLRAATNEKLFF. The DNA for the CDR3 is TGTGCCAGCAGCCTGAGAGCTGCAACTAATGAAAAACTGTTTTTT.

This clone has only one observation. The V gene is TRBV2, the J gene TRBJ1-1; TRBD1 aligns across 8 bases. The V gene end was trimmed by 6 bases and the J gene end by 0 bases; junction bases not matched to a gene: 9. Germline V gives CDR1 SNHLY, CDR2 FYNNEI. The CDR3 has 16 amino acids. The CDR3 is CASRALQGGMNTEAFF. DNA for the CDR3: TGTGCCAGCAGGGCCTTACAGGGGGGGATGAACACTGAAGCTTTCTTT.

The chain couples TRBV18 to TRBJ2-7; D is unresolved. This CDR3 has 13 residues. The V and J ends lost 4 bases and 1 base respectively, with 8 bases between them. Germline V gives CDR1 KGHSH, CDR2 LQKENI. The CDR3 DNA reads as TGTGCCAGCTCACAGGCAGGTTCCTACGAGCAGTACGTC. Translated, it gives CASSQAGSYEQYV.

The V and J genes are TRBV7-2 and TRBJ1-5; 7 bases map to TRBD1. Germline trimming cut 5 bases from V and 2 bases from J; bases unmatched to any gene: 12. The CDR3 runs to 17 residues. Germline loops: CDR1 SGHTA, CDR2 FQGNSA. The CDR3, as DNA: TGTGCCAGCAGCCCGAGGGACAGTCGATTGGGCAATCAGCCCCAGCATTTT. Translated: CASSPRDSRLGNQPQHF.

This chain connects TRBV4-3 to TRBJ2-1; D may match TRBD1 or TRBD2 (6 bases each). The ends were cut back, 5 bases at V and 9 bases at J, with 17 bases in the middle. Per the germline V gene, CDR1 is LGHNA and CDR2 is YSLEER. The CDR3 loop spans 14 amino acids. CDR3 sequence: CASSKGGGQGEQFF. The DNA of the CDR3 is TGCGCCAGCAGCAAAGGAGGGGGTCAGGGTGAGCAGTTCTTC.

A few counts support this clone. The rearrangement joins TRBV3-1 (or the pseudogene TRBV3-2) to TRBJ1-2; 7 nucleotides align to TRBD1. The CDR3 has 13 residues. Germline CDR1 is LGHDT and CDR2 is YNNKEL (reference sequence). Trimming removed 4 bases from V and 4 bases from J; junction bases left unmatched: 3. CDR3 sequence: CASSRAGGYGYTF. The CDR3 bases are TGTGCCAGCAGCCGGGCAGGGGGCTATGGCTACACCTTC.

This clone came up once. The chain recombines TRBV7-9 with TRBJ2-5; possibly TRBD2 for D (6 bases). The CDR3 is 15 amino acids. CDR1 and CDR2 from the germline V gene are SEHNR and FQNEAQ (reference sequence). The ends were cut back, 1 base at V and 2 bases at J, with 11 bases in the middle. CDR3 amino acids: CASSLEAGFQETQYF. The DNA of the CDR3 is TGTGCCAGCAGCTTAGAGGCGGGGTTTCAAGAGACCCAGTACTTC.

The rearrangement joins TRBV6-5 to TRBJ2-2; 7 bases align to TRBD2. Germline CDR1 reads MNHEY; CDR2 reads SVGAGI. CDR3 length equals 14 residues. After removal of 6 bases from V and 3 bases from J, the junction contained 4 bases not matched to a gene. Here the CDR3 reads CASRPAGYTGELFF. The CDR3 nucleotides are TGTGCCAGCAGACCAGCGGGGTACACCGGGGAGCTGTTTTTT.

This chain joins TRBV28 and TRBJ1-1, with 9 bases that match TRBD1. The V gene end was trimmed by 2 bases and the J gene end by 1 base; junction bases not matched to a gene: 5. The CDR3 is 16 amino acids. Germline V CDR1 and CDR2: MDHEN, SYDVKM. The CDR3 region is CASSLGGTGRNTEAFF. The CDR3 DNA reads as TGTGCCAGCAGTTTAGGGGGGACAGGGAGGAACACTGAAGCTTTCTTT.

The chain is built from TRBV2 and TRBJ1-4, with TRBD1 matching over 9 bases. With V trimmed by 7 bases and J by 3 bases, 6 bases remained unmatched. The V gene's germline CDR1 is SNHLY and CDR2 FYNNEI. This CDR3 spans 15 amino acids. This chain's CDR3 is CASTKNRGPNEKLFF. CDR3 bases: TGTGCCAGCACCAAGAACAGGGGGCCTAATGAAAAACTGTTTTTT. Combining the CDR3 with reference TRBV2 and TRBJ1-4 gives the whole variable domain EPEVTQTPSHQVTQMGQEVILRCVPISNHLYFYWYRQILGQKVEFLVSFYNNEISEKSEIFDDQFSVERPDGSNFTLKIRSTKLEDSAMYFCASTKNRGPNEKLFFGSGTQLSVL.

In nucleotides, the CDR3 is TGTGCCAGCAGTTACCCACGAGAGGAGCTGTTTTTT. The encoded protein is CASSYPREELFF. This sequence joins TRBV6-6 and TRBJ2-2; D not resolved. Germline values: CDR1 MNHNY, CDR2 SVGAGI (reference sequence). This CDR3 has 12 residues. The V and J ends lost 2 bases and 10 bases respectively, with 8 bases between them.

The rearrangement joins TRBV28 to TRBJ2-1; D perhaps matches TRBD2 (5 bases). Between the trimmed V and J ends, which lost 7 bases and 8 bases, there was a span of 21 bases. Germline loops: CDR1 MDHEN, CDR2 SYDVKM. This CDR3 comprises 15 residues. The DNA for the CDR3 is TGTGCCAGCACCCCCCGGACGGCGGGCGGCGATGAGCAGTTCTTC. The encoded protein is CASTPRTAGGDEQFF. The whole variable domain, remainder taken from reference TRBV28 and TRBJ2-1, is DVKVTQSSRYLVKRTGEKVFLECVQDMDHENMFWYRQDPGLGLRLIYFSYDVKMKEKGDIPEGYSVSREKKERFSLILESASTNQTSMYLCASTPRTAGGDEQFFGPGTRLTVL.

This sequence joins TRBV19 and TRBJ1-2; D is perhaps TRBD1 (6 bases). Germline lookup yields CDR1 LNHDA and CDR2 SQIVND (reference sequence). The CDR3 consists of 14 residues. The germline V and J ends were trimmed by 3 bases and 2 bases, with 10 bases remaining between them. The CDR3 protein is CASSIQQGNYGYTF. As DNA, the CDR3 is TGTGCCAGTAGTATTCAGCAGGGGAACTATGGCTACACCTTC.

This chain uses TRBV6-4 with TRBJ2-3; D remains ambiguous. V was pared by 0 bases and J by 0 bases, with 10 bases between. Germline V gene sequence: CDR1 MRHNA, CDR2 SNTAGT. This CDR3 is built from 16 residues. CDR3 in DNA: TGTGCCAGCAGTGACTCTCTCCGTCGGAGCACAGATACGCAGTATTTT. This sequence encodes CASSDSLRRSTDTQYF.

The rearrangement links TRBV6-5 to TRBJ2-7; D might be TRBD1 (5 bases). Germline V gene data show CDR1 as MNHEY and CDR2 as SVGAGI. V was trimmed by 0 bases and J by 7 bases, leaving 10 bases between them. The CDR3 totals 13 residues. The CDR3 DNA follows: TGTGCCAGCAGTTACTCTACTGGGGCTGAGCAGTACTTC. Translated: CASSYSTGAEQYF.